Below, 18 T cell receptor beta chains from the same sample are listed, as sequenced in a study of blood T cell repertoires in COVID-19. Repertoires were generated with immunoSEQ multiplex PCR, while TCRdb's copy carries only in-frame clones and drops some. The sample consists of around 21,000 clones, approximately 88% of them appearing once. Sequencing was performed on peripheral blood. All receptors come from a man aged 40-49 years with acute or convalescent COVID-19.

A remark on this clone: A junction end diverges from the germline sequence, so it may reflect a read error. CDR3 DNA: TGTGCTAGCAGCTTAGAAGTTAGCGGGGGCTCTGAGCAGTTCTTC. Its protein is CASSLEVSGGSEQFF. The gene calls are TRBV7-7 and TRBJ2-1; 9 nucleotides agree with TRBD2. CDR1 and CDR2 (germline): SSHAT, FNYEAQ (reference sequence). The CDR3 sequence is 15 residues long.

This rearrangement joins TRBV11-3 to TRBJ2-1, with 9 bases identical to TRBD2. There are 15 residues in the CDR3. Germline CDR1 is SGHNT and CDR2 is YENEEA. V was pared by 2 bases and J by 6 bases, with 5 bases of the junction left unmatched. CDR3 region: CASSLSSGGRNEQFF. The DNA of the CDR3 is TGTGCCAGCAGCTTATCCAGCGGGGGGCGCAATGAGCAGTTCTTC.

The rearrangement links TRBV5-1 to TRBJ1-6, with D uncertain. Germline V gene sequence: CDR1 SGHRS, CDR2 YFSETQ. The CDR3 runs 14 residues. Trimming stripped 0 bases from V and 5 bases from J, with 6 bases between. As DNA, the CDR3 is TGCGCCAGCAGCTTGGCCGGGAATAATTCACCCCTCCACTTT. It codes for CASSLAGNNSPLHF. The variable domain in full, with the rest retrieved from reference TRBV5-1 and TRBJ1-6, is KAGVTQTPRYLIKTRGQQVTLSCSPISGHRSVSWYQQTPGQGLQFLFEYFSETQRNKGNFPGRFSGRQFSNSRSEMNVSTLELGDSALYLCASSLAGNNSPLHFGNGTRLTVT.

This chain connects TRBV30 to TRBJ2-3, with TRBD2 matching over 11 bases. Germline trimming cut 5 bases from V and 3 bases from J; bases unmatched to any gene: 7. The CDR3 is 15 residues long. CDR1 GTSNPN and CDR2 SVGIG come from the germline V gene (reference sequence). The CDR3 is CAWQIAGGRTDTQYF. CDR3 sequence (DNA): TGTGCCTGGCAAATAGCGGGAGGGAGGACAGATACGCAGTATTTT.

This clone has more than one count but fewer than ten. This chain joins TRBV27 and TRBJ2-3; D is unresolved. Between the trimmed V and J ends, which lost 5 bases and 6 bases, there was a span of 12 bases. Looked up from germline, CDR1 is MNHEY and CDR2 is SMNVEV (reference sequence). This CDR3 spans 13 amino acids. The CDR3 is CASSLSPADTQYF. DNA for the CDR3: TGTGCCAGCAGTCTGAGTCCTGCGGATACGCAGTATTTT.

The J gene is TRBJ2-1, the V gene TRBV5-1; the match to TRBD2 covers 15 bases. Germline V lookup: CDR1 SGHRS, CDR2 YFSETQ. Losses at the gene ends were 4 bases for V and 0 bases for J; bases not matched to a gene: 2. The CDR3 consists of 17 residues. The CDR3 DNA reads TGCGCCAGCAGCGGGACTAGCGGGAGGAGCTCCTACAATGAGCAGTTCTTC. Protein sequence: CASSGTSGRSSYNEQFF.

This clone was seen only a few times. This rearrangement joins TRBV10-3 to TRBJ2-1; 8 positions agree with TRBD1. V dropped 11 bases and J dropped 9; count of bases not matched to a gene: 18. CDR1 is ENHRY and CDR2 is SYGVKD in the germline V gene. The length of the CDR3 is 15 residues. The CDR3 here is CAAGNTGTGVGEQFF. In DNA form, the CDR3 reads TGTGCCGCAGGGAATACCGGGACAGGTGTTGGTGAGCAGTTCTTC.

This clone was detected once. This chain links TRBV12-5 with TRBJ2-7; 14 bases align to TRBD2. V gave up 5 bases and J gave up 2 bases; unmatched junction bases: 23. The CDR3 runs 22 residues. CDR1 and CDR2 from the germline V gene are LGHNT and FRNRAP. In nucleotides, the CDR3 is TGTGCTAGTGGTCGCCATCGACCGGGACTGACTAGCGGGAGGGCCATGGCCTACGAGCAGTACTTC. Translating gives CASGRHRPGLTSGRAMAYEQYF.

This sequence joins TRBV5-5 and TRBJ1-5; D not resolved. The CDR3 runs to 13 residues. The V end was cut by 4 bases, the J end by 5 bases, with 10 bases between. Germline lookup yields CDR1 SGHKS and CDR2 YYEKEE (reference sequence). CDR3 coding DNA: TGTGCCAGCAGCCCCCACACCGATCAGCCCCAGCATTTT. It translates to CASSPHTDQPQHF. The full variable domain, in which reference TRBV5-5 and TRBJ1-5 provide the parts outside the CDR3, is DAGVTQSPTHLIKTRGQQVTLRCSPISGHKSVSWYQQVLGQGPQFIFQYYEKEERGRGNFPDRFSARQFPNYSSELNVNALLLGDSALYLCASSPHTDQPQHFGDGTRLSIL.

The V gene is TRBV30, the J gene TRBJ1-3; no clear D gene. The CDR3 is 13 amino acids. Trimming left V 2 bases short and J 4 bases short, with 9 bases between. Germline CDR1 GTSNPN, CDR2 SVGIG (reference sequence). DNA for the CDR3: TGTGCCTGGAGTACTCTTCTCGGAAACACCATATATTTT. Its protein product is CAWSTLLGNTIYF. Complete variable domain (other parts from reference TRBV30 and TRBJ1-3): SQTIHQWPATLVQPVGSPLSLECTVEGTSNPNLYWYRQAAGRGLQLLFYSVGIGQISSEVPQNLSASRPQDRQFILSSKKLLLSDSGFYLCAWSTLLGNTIYFGEGSWLTVV.

V gene TRBV19 combines with J gene TRBJ2-5, with TRBD1 identical over 7 bases. Unmatched junction bases numbered 6, after V lost 3 bases and J lost 2 bases. Germline lookup yields CDR1 LNHDA and CDR2 SQIVND (reference sequence). The CDR3 has 15 amino acids. The CDR3 DNA is TGTGCCAGTAGTATCGGCAGGGGGTTTCAAGAGACCCAGTACTTC. It translates to CASSIGRGFQETQYF.

The chain combines TRBV2 with TRBJ1-4; a possible D gene is TRBD1 (5 bases). The germline V gene encodes CDR1 SNHLY and CDR2 FYNNEI. Trimming took 3 bases from V and 8 from J, leaving 7 bases between them. This CDR3 comprises 12 residues. CDR3 nucleotide sequence: TGTGCCAGCAGTGAGGGGGGGGAAAAACTGTTTTTT. Its protein is CASSEGGEKLFF.

This chain joins TRBV18 and TRBJ2-5, with D tentatively TRBD2 (5 bases). V lost 3 bases to trimming and J lost 5 bases, with 13 bases between them. The CDR3 extends over 14 amino acids. Germline CDR1 KGHSH, CDR2 LQKENI. Here the CDR3 reads CASSPTGYAETQYF. CDR3 DNA: TGTGCCAGCTCACCCACGGGATATGCGGAGACCCAGTACTTC.

In this sample, this clone turned up once. The V call is TRBV6-2 or TRBV6-3, the J call TRBJ2-7, with 7 positions matching TRBD1. The germline CDR1 and CDR2 sequences are MNHEY and SVGEGT. V was clipped by 5 bases and J by 2 bases; unmatched bases: 6. The CDR3 loop spans 14 amino acids. The CDR3 nucleotides read TGTGCCAGCAGTCCGGGGACAGCAACCTACGAGCAGTACTTC. Its translation: CASSPGTATYEQYF.

The chain carries TRBV27 and TRBJ1-6; D is undetermined. The germline V and J ends were trimmed by 3 bases and 10 bases, with 7 bases remaining between them. The CDR3 loop spans 12 amino acids. Germline CDR1 and CDR2: MNHEY and SMNVEV (reference sequence). The CDR3 protein is CASSFPGSPLHF. The CDR3 DNA is TGTGCCAGCAGTTTCCCGGGATCACCCCTCCACTTT.

The V call is TRBV25-1, the J call TRBJ1-1; TRBD1 is a possible D gene (6 bases). This CDR3 has 17 amino acids. Germline CDR1 is MGHDK and CDR2 is SYGVNS. The germline V and J ends were trimmed by 3 bases and 2 bases, with 19 bases remaining between them. As DNA, the CDR3 is TGTGCCAGCAGTGACTGGGGACATGGAATGGGTAACACTGAAGCTTTCTTT. Residues: CASSDWGHGMGNTEAFF.

The V gene is TRBV12-3 or TRBV12-4, the J gene TRBJ2-7, with D uncertain. The ends were cut back, 1 base at V and 6 bases at J, with 10 bases in the middle. This CDR3 is built from 13 residues. CDR3 amino acids: CASSLGRFSEQYF. CDR3 DNA sequence: TGTGCCAGCAGTTTAGGCAGGTTTAGCGAGCAGTACTTC.

The chain combines TRBV6-5 with TRBJ2-7; unclear D gene. The germline gives CDR1 MNHEY, CDR2 SVGAGI. V shed 10 bases and J shed 0 bases, with 13 bases lying between them. This CDR3 is 13 amino acids long. The CDR3: CATTAELSYEQYF. CDR3 nucleotide sequence: TGTGCCACCACAGCAGAGCTCTCCTACGAGCAGTACTTC.